Each of the 26 T cell receptor beta chains below was sequenced from the same sample in a study of blood T cell repertoires in COVID-19. Sequencing was performed with immunoSEQ multiplex PCR; in TCRdb, only in-frame clones are kept and a portion is missing. Among 55,000 to 80,000 clones listed, around 78% were seen once. The material sequenced was peripheral blood. The receptors shown here come from a woman older than 75 with acute or convalescent COVID-19.

This chain joins TRBV28 and TRBJ1-1; 12 nucleotides match TRBD1. Germline values: CDR1 MDHEN, CDR2 SYDVKM. The CDR3 is made up of 17 amino acids. Trimming removed 2 bases from V and 2 bases from J; junction bases left unmatched: 6. CDR3 in DNA: TGTGCCAGCAGTTTAGCGGGACAGGGGGCGCTAAACACTGAAGCTTTCTTT. This sequence encodes CASSLAGQGALNTEAFF.

V is TRBV19 and J is TRBJ2-5; 8 bases are a match to TRBD2. CDR1 is LNHDA, CDR2 SQIVND, per germline (reference sequence). Trimming cost V 4 bases and J 4 bases; bases outside gene matches: 5. The CDR3 is 14 amino acids. The CDR3 is CASSKAGARETQYF. CDR3 bases: TGTGCCAGTAGTAAAGCGGGGGCTCGAGAGACCCAGTACTTC.

The chain carries TRBV10-1 and TRBJ1-1; no definite D call. Per germline, CDR1 WNHNN and CDR2 SYGVQD (reference sequence). V dropped 4 bases and J dropped 2 bases, with 11 bases sitting between them. The CDR3 consists of 14 residues. The CDR3 nucleotides read TGCGCCAGCAGTGGACACGGGATTAACACTGAAGCTTTCTTT. Its protein is CASSGHGINTEAFF.

CDR3 in amino acids: CASSPDGINQPQHF. CDR3 sequence (DNA): TGTGCCAGCTCACCCGACGGGATTAATCAGCCCCAGCATTTT. The chain is built from TRBV18 and TRBJ1-5; D unresolved. The CDR3 is made up of 14 amino acids. CDR1 is KGHSH, CDR2 LQKENI, per germline. Trimming cost V 3 bases and J 4 bases, with 10 bases left between them. Combining the CDR3 with reference TRBV18 and TRBJ1-5 gives the whole variable domain NAGVMQNPRHLVRRRGQEARLRCSPMKGHSHVYWYRQLPEEGLKFMVYLQKENIIDESGMPKERFSAEFPKEGPSILRIQQVVRGDSAAYFCASSPDGINQPQHFGDGTRLSIL.

As DNA, the CDR3 is TGCGCCAGCACCGGCGGGCCCAAAAGCTCCTACGAGCAGTACTTC. Amino acid sequence: CASTGGPKSSYEQYF. The chain joins TRBV10-2 to TRBJ2-7; D is possibly TRBD2 (5 bases). The length of the CDR3 is 15 residues. Germline CDR1 is WSHSY and CDR2 is SAAADI. Trimming cost V 7 bases and J 0 bases, with 16 bases left between them.

The J gene is TRBJ1-1, the V gene TRBV7-9; tentative D call: TRBD1 (5 bases). CDR1 and CDR2 from the germline V gene are SEHNR and FQNEAQ (reference sequence). Trimming took 5 bases from V and 0 from J, leaving 13 bases between them. The CDR3 covers 15 residues. Written as DNA, the CDR3 is TGTGCCAGCAGCCCTGACGACAGAATGAACACTGAAGCTTTCTTT. Encoded protein: CASSPDDRMNTEAFF.

Written as DNA, the CDR3 is TGTGCCAGCAGCGTCAACAGCAACTCTAACTATGGCTACACCTTC. It codes for CASSVNSNSNYGYTF. This sequence joins TRBV9 and TRBJ1-2; D unresolved. This CDR3 has 15 residues. V lost 2 bases and J 0 bases, leaving 11 bases between the germline ends. CDR1 and CDR2 (germline): SGDLS, YYNGEE.

This clone was counted a single time. The chain carries TRBV6-5 and TRBJ1-1; D gene ambiguous. Trimming cost V 4 bases and J 7 bases, with 13 bases left between them. The CDR3 has 13 residues. Germline loops: CDR1 MNHEY, CDR2 SVGAGI. CDR3 bases: TGTGCCAGCAGTTTTGTCCCCTCGGTTGAAGCTTTCTTT. Translated: CASSFVPSVEAFF.

The chain employs TRBV7-6 and TRBJ1-6, with 9 positions matching TRBD1. The CDR3 is 16 amino acids. Per germline, CDR1 SGHVS and CDR2 FNYEAQ. The trim removed 3 bases at V and 8 bases at J, leaving 8 bases unmatched. The CDR3 reads CASSFSSGQGHSPLHF. DNA for the CDR3: TGTGCCAGCAGCTTCTCCTCCGGACAGGGGCATTCACCCCTCCACTTT.

The chain links TRBV9 to TRBJ1-3, with a weak D call TRBD1 (5 bases). V lost 3 bases and J lost 2, with 6 bases in between. CDR3 length equals 13 residues. Germline lookup yields CDR1 SGDLS and CDR2 YYNGEE. As DNA, the CDR3 is TGTGCCAGCAGCGCGGGGGCTGGAAACACCATATATTTT. This codes for CASSAGAGNTIYF.

V gene TRBV29-1 combines with J gene TRBJ2-5; tentatively, D is TRBD1 (7 bases). This CDR3 is 13 amino acids long. V was pared by 1 base and J by 4 bases, with 10 bases between. Germline V gene lookup returns CDR1 SQVTM and CDR2 ANQGSEA. The CDR3 DNA is TGCAGCGTTGAAGGGCAGGGGGGAGAGACCCAGTACTTC. Translation gives CSVEGQGGETQYF.

The chain recombines TRBV5-4 with TRBJ2-1, with 11 bases aligning to TRBD2. The CDR3 spans 15 residues. Germline V gene data show CDR1 as SGHNT and CDR2 as YYREEE (reference sequence). Germline trimming cut 3 bases from V and 3 bases from J; bases unmatched to any gene: 2. This chain's CDR3 is CASSSTSGSYNEQFF. CDR3 bases: TGTGCCAGCAGCTCCACTAGCGGGAGCTACAATGAGCAGTTCTTC.

DNA of the CDR3: TGTGCCGGCTCAGGGTGGGGCCGCTCCTATAATTCACCCCTCCACTTT. It is translated as CAGSGWGRSYNSPLHF. V usage is TRBV2 and J usage is TRBJ1-6; a weak D match, TRBD1 (5 bases). Germline lookup yields CDR1 SNHLY and CDR2 FYNNEI. The V end was cut by 11 bases, the J end by 0 bases, with 17 bases between. The CDR3 length is 16 residues.

J is TRBJ2-2 and V is TRBV7-9; D is possibly TRBD1 (8 bases). CDR1 SEHNR and CDR2 FQNEAQ come from the germline V gene (reference sequence). The CDR3 runs 14 residues. With 6 bases removed from V and 5 bases from J, the gap between germline ends came to 13 bases. The CDR3 region is CASRQQGGTGELFF. For the CDR3, the DNA is TGTGCCAGCAGGCAACAGGGGGGGACCGGGGAGCTGTTTTTT.

The V gene is TRBV9, the J gene TRBJ1-5; 9 positions match TRBD1. This CDR3 region has 17 residues. Germline CDR1 and CDR2: SGDLS and YYNGEE. V gave up 3 bases and J gave up 1 base; unmatched junction bases: 8. CDR3 loop: CASSEGQGFRSNQPQHF. The CDR3 DNA reads TGTGCCAGCAGCGAGGGACAGGGCTTCAGGAGCAATCAGCCCCAGCATTTT.

The chain joins TRBV5-1 to TRBJ2-1; TRBD2 matches 8 bases. After removal of 2 bases from V and 2 bases from J, the junction contained 3 bases not matched to a gene. The CDR3 has 15 residues. Germline V gene sequence: CDR1 SGHRS, CDR2 YFSETQ. CDR3 sequence (DNA): TGCGCCAGCAGCTTCTCGGGAGGGGCCTACAATGAGCAGTTCTTC. Residues: CASSFSGGAYNEQFF. The whole variable domain, remainder taken from reference TRBV5-1 and TRBJ2-1, is KAGVTQTPRYLIKTRGQQVTLSCSPISGHRSVSWYQQTPGQGLQFLFEYFSETQRNKGNFPGRFSGRQFSNSRSEMNVSTLELGDSALYLCASSFSGGAYNEQFFGPGTRLTVL.

The V and J genes are TRBV2 and TRBJ2-1, with D hard to call. Germline V gene sequence: CDR1 SNHLY, CDR2 FYNNEI. This CDR3 is 11 amino acids long. V was clipped by 4 bases and J by 6 bases, with 4 bases between them. In DNA form, the CDR3 reads TGTGCCAGCAGTGCTCGCAATGAGCAGTTCTTC. This encodes CASSARNEQFF.

A single count supports this clone. The rearrangement joins TRBV6-5 to TRBJ1-1; 7 bases match TRBD1. J gave up 12 bases and V 4 bases, and 8 bases lay outside the gene matches. The germline CDR1 and CDR2 sequences are MNHEY and SVGAGI. The CDR3 spans 12 residues. CDR3 in amino acids: CASSLAQGNPFF. For the CDR3, the DNA is TGTGCCAGCAGTTTAGCACAGGGGAACCCTTTCTTT.

The V and J genes are TRBV19 and TRBJ1-2; 9 bases fit TRBD1. CDR3 size: 13 residues. Germline CDR1 and CDR2: LNHDA and SQIVND (reference sequence). The junction had 3 bases not matched to a gene; V was cut back by 6 bases and J by 4 bases. The CDR3: CASRRTGVYGYTF. DNA for the CDR3: TGTGCCAGTAGGAGGACAGGGGTCTATGGCTACACCTTC.

This sequence joins TRBV3-1 (or the pseudogene TRBV3-2) and TRBJ1-4, with D tentatively TRBD1 (5 bases). V was shortened by 1 base and J by 4 bases, with 7 bases between the two germline ends. This CDR3 has 14 residues. CDR1 and CDR2 from the germline V gene are LGHDT and YNNKEL (reference sequence). This CDR3 is CASSQVGGNEKLFF. The CDR3 bases are TGTGCCAGCAGCCAAGTCGGGGGTAATGAAAAACTGTTTTTT.

This rearrangement joins TRBV13 to TRBJ2-7, with 8 positions matching TRBD2. CDR1 PRHDT and CDR2 FYEKMQ come from the germline V gene (reference sequence). V gave up 5 bases and J gave up 1 base; unmatched junction bases: 13. The CDR3 is 17 amino acids. The CDR3 coding sequence is TGTGCCAGCAGCCTACGGCCCACTAGCGGAAGGTCCTACGAGCAGTACTTC. Amino acid sequence: CASSLRPTSGRSYEQYF.

This clone was counted a single time. The chain carries TRBV9 and TRBJ2-2, with 7 bases that match TRBD1. Germline V lookup: CDR1 SGDLS, CDR2 YYNGEE. CDR3 size: 16 residues. Trimming cost V 3 bases and J 1 base; bases outside gene matches: 6. Here the CDR3 DNA reads TGTGCCAGCAGCGCCACAGGGGAAAGGAACACCGGGGAGCTGTTTTTT. It is translated as CASSATGERNTGELFF.

V usage is TRBV14 and J usage is TRBJ2-1; D ambiguous. CDR3 length equals 12 residues. Trimming cost V 3 bases and J 7 bases, with 7 bases left between them. Germline V gives CDR1 SGHDN, CDR2 FVKESK. The CDR3 reads CASSQAWNEQFF. The CDR3 coding sequence is TGTGCCAGCAGCCAGGCCTGGAATGAGCAGTTCTTC.

The rearrangement links TRBV23-1 to TRBJ2-7; no clear D gene. TRBV23-1 is designated an ORF whose function remains uncertain. The CDR3 runs to 13 residues. Trimming shortened V by 2 bases and J by 3 bases, and 8 bases separated the two germline ends. The CDR3 region is CASSQGIDYEQYF. DNA of the CDR3: TGCGCCAGCAGTCAAGGCATTGACTACGAGCAGTACTTC.

The chain is built from TRBV7-2 and TRBJ2-5, with D possibly matching TRBD2 (6 bases). Germline values: CDR1 SGHTA, CDR2 FQGNSA. V was clipped by 2 bases and J by 1 base, with 11 bases between them. This CDR3 comprises 15 residues. The CDR3 bases are TGTGCCAGCAGCTTAAAGCGGGCGTTCCAAGAGACCCAGTACTTC. Protein: CASSLKRAFQETQYF.

This clone turned up a few times. The V call is TRBV28, the J call TRBJ1-2, with a tentative D call TRBD1 (5 bases). Trimming took 5 bases from V and 4 from J, leaving 14 bases between them. The CDR3 runs 14 residues. Germline assignment: CDR1 MDHEN and CDR2 SYDVKM. The CDR3 sequence is CASSMDQQAYGYTF. CDR3 bases: TGTGCCAGCAGTATGGACCAACAGGCCTATGGCTACACCTTC.